This T cell receptor (beta chain) was sequenced in a study of vaccination effects on CD4 cells after COVID-19. Study observations and caveats: Late after vaccination, infection- and vaccine-induced clones showed marked clonal contraction. In healthy vaccinees, only 1 of 255 vaccine-induced clones cross-reacted with common cold coronaviruses.

Remarks on this clone: Antigen: not known.

Antigen-specific CD4+ T cells expanded by the ViraFEST assay with viral peptide pools were then sequenced. Having been cultured for under twelve days, the cells underwent CD4+ T cell isolation. According to the study, vaccine recipients showed no prior SARS-CoV-2 infection and negative nucleocapsid antibodies. Fresh IL-2-containing medium replaced half the medium on days 3 and 7. TCRdb keeps only in-frame clones here, not all; method: immunoSEQ multiplex PCR. The sample includes roughly 25,000 clones, 55% to 75% of them seen just once. This CDR3 region has 14 residues. CDR1 is MNHEY, CDR2 SMNVEV, per germline (reference sequence). Between the trimmed V and J ends, which lost 6 bases and 0 bases, there was a span of 11 bases.

Material: CD4+ T cells from PBMCs cultured with HCoV-OC43 spike peptides, obtained before COVID-19 vaccination. The subset here: HCoV-OC43 spike overlapping peptide pool stimulation. The V gene is TRBV27, the J gene TRBJ1-2; no definite D call. The sequence derives from a human donor who received a COVID-19 vaccine. As DNA, the CDR3 is TGTGCCAGCAGACGGGAGGGCTCTAACTATGGCTACACCTTC. Its translation: CASRREGSNYGYTF.